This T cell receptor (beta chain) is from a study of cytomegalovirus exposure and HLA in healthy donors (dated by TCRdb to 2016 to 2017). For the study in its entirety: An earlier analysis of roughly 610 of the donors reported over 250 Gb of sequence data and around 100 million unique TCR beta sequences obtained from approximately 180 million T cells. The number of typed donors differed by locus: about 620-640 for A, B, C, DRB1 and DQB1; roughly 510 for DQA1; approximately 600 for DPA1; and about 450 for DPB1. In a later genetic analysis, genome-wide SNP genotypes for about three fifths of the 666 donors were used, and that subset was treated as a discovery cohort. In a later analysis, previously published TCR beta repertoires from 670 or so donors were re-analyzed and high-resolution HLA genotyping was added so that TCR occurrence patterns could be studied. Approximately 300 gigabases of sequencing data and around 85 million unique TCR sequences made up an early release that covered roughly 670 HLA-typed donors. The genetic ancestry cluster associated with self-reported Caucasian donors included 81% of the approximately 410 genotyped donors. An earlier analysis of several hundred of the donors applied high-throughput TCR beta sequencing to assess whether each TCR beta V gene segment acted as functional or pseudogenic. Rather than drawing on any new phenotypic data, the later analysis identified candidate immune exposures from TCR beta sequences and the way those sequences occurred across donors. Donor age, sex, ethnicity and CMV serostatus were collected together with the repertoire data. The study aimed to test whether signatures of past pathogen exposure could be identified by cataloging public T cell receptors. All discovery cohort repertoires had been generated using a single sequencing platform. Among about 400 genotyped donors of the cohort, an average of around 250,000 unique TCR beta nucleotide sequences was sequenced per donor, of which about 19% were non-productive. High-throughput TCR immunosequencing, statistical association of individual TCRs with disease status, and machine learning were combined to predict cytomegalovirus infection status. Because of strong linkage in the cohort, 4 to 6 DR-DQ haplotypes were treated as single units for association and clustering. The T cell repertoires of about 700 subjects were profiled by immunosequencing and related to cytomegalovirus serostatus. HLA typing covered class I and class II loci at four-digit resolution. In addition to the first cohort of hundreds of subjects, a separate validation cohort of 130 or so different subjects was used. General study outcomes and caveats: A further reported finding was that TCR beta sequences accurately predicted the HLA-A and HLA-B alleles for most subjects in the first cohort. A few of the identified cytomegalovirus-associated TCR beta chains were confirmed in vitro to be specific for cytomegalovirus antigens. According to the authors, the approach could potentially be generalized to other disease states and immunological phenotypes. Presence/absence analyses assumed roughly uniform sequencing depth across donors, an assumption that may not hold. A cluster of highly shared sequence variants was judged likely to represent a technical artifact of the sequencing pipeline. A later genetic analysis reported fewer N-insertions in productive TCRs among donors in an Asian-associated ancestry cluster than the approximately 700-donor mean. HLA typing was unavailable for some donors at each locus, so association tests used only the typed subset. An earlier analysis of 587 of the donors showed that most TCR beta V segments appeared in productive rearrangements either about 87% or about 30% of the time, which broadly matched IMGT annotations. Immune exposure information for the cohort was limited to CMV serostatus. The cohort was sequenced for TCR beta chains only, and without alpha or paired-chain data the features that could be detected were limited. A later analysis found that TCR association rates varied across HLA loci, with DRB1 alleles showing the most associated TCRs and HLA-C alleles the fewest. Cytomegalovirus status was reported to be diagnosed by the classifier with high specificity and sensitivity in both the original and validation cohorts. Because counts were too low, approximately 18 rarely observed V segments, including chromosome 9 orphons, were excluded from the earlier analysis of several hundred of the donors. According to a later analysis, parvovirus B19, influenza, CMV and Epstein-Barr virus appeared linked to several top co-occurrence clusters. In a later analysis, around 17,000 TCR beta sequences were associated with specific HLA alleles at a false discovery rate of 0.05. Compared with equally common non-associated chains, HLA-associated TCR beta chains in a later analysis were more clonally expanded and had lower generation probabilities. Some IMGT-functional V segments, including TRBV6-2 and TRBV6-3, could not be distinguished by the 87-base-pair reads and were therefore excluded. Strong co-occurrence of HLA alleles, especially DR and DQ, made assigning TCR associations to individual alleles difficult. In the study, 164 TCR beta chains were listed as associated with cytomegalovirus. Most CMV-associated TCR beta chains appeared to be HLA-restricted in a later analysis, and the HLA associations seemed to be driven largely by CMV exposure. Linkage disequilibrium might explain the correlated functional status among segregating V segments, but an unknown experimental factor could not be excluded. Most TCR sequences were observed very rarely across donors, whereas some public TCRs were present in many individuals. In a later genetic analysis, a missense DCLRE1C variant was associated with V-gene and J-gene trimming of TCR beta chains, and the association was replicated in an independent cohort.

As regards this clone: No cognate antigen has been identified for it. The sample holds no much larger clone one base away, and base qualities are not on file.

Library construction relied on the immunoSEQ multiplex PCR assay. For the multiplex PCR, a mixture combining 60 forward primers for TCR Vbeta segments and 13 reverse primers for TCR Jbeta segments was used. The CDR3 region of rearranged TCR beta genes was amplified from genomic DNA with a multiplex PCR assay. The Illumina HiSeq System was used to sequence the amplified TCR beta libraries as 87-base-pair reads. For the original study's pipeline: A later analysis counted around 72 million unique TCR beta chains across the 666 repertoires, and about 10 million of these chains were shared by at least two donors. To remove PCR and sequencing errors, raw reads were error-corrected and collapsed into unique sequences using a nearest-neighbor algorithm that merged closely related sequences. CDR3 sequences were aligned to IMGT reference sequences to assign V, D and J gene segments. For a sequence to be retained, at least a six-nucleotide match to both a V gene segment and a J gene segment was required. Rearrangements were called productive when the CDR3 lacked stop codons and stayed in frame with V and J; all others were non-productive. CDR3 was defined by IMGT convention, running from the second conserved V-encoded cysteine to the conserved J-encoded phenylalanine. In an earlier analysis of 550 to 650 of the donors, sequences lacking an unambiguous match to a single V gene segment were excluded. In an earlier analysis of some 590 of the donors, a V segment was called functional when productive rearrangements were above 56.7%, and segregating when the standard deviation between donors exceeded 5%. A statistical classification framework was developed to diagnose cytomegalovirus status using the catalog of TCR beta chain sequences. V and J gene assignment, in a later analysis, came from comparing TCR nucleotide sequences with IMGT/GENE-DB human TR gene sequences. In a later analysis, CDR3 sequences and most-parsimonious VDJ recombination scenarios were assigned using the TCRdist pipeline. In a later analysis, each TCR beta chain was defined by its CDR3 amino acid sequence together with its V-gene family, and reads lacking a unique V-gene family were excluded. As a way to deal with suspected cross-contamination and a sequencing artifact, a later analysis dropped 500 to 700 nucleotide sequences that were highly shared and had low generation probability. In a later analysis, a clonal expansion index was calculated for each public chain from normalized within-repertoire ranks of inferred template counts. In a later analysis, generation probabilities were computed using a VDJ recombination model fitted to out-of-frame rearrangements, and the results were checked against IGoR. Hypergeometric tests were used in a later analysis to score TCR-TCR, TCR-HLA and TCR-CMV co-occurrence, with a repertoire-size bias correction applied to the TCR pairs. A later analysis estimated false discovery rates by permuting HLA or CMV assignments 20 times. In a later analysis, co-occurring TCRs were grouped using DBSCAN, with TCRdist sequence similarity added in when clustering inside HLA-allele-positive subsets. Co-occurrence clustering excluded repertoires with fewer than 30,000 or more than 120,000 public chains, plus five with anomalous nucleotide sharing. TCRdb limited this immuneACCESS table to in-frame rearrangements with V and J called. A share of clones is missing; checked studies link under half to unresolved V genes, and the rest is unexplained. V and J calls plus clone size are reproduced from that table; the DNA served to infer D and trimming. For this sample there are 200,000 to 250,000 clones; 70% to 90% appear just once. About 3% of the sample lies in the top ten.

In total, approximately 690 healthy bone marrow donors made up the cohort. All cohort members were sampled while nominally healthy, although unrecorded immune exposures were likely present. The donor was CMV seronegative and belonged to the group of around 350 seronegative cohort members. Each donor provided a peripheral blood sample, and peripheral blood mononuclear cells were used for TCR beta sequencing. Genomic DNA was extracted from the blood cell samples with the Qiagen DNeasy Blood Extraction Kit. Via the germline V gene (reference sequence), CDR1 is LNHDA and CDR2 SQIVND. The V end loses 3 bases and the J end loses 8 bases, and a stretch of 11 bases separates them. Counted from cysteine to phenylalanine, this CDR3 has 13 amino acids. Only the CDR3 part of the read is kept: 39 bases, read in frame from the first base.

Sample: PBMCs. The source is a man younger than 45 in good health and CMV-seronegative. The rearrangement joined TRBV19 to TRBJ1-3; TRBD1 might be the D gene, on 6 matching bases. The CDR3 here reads CASSMRGQDTIYF. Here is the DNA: TGTGCCAGTAGTATGAGGGGACAAGACACCATATATTTT. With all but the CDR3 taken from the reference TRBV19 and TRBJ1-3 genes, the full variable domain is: DGGITQSPKYLFRKEGQNVTLSCEQNLNHDAMYWYRQDPGQGLRLIYYSQIVNDFQKGDIAEGYSVSREKKESFPLTVTSAQKNPTAFYLCASSMRGQDTIYFGEGSWLTVV.